This T cell receptor beta chain was recorded in a study of blood T cell repertoires in COVID-19. Study context: Samples of COVID-19 (acute and convalescent) were obtained from the United States, Italy and Spain.

In this sample, this clone turned up once. The CDR3 is made up of 15 amino acids. V dropped 1 base and J dropped 11; count of bases not matched to a gene: 11. Per germline, CDR1 MGHRA and CDR2 YSYEKL. As handled by the study authors: Amplification from reference gene primers served as the basis for estimated nucleated cell counts. The assay was immunoSEQ multiplex PCR, and TCRdb's table has in-frame clones only and misses some. Clonal size and the V and J genes are those of that table, whereas D and trimming came from the DNA. The data show about 440,000 clones, less than 95% seen once. The sequenced sample consisted of PBMCs or T cells enriched from blood (not recorded which). V and J are TRBV4-1 and TRBJ1-1; TRBD1 agrees at 9 bases. The receptor comes from a man between 18 and 35 years old who had recovered from COVID-19. The CDR3 loop is CASSQALPTGTGAFF. Here the CDR3 DNA reads TGCGCCAGCAGCCAAGCTCTACCAACCGGGACAGGGGCTTTCTTT.